The 8 T cell receptor beta chains below come from one sample, sequenced in a study of regulatory T cells in long-lasting Graves disease. Time point described: newly diagnosed GD, antithyroid drugs for less than 3 months. The TCR library was made from RNA extracted from PBMCs. Both iRepertoire HTBI primers and Arm-PCR of CDR3 regions were used to build the TCR beta libraries. In TCRdb, the multiplex PCR reads were re-called with MiXCR into one record per CDR3 protein. This sample has hundreds of thousands of distinct CDR3 sequences; roughly a sixth occur once, and the top ten carry 22%. The source material was peripheral blood mononuclear cells (PBMCs), sampled at new diagnosis, from a patient treated with antithyroid drugs. The receptors here all came from a female donor with Graves disease.

The rearrangement uses TRBV4-2 and TRBJ2-5; 10 positions match TRBD1. Trimming cost V 0 bases and J 5 bases; bases outside gene matches: 3. CDR3 length: 15 residues. Germline V gene data show CDR1 as LGHNA and CDR2 as YNFKEQ. The CDR3 here is CASSQETGGAETQYF. In DNA, the CDR3 is TGTGCCAGCAGCCAAGAGACAGGGGGCGCGGAGACCCAGTACTTC.

In this sample, this clonotype turned up a few times. V usage is TRBV10-2 and J usage is TRBJ1-4; maybe TRBD1 (5 bases). From germline, CDR1 is WSHSY and CDR2 SAAADI. The V and J ends lost 3 bases and 5 bases respectively, with 10 bases between them. The CDR3 covers 14 residues. CDR3 DNA sequence: TGCGCCAGCAGTGATGGCAGGGACAATGAAAAACTGTTTTTT. Protein sequence: CASSDGRDNEKLFF.

The V gene is TRBV11-2, the J gene TRBJ2-5, with a weak D call TRBD2 (5 bases). This CDR3 comprises 14 residues. The V end lost 1 base, the J end lost 5 bases, and 11 bases lay between the germline ends. Germline CDR1 and CDR2: SGHAT and FQNNGV. The CDR3, as DNA: TGTGCCAGCAGCTTAGCTCGGGATCCGGAGACCCAGTACTTC. Protein sequence: CASSLARDPETQYF.

This clonotype was seen many times. The chain employs TRBV9 and TRBJ1-1; D is perhaps TRBD1 (5 bases). Trimming left V 4 bases short and J 3 bases short, with 16 bases between. The germline V gene encodes CDR1 SGDLS and CDR2 YYNGEE. The CDR3 is made up of 15 amino acids. CDR3 sequence reads: CASSTSRDGYTEAFF. The CDR3 bases are TGTGCCAGCAGCACTTCTAGGGACGGCTACACTGAAGCTTTCTTT. The complete variable domain, with remaining parts taken from reference TRBV9 and TRBJ1-1, reads DSGVTQTPKHLITATGQRVTLRCSPRSGDLSVYWYQQSLDQGLQFLIQYYNGEERAKGNILERFSAQQFPDLHSELNLSSLELGDSALYFCASSTSRDGYTEAFFGQGTRLTVV.

This chain links TRBV10-2 with TRBJ1-1; D possibly corresponds to TRBD1 (6 bases). Germline CDR1 reads WSHSY; CDR2 reads SAAADI. The ends were cut back, 5 bases at V and 6 bases at J, with 10 bases in the middle. The CDR3 spans 12 residues. In nucleotides, the CDR3 is TGCGCCAGCAGTCCGGGACACCCTGAAGCTTTCTTT. It yields the protein CASSPGHPEAFF.

This clonotype came up many times. CDR3 DNA: TGTGCCAGCAGCCCCTCCAGGGAAAACACCATATATTTT. Protein: CASSPSRENTIYF. The chain combines TRBV9 with TRBJ1-3, with D tentatively TRBD1 (5 bases). The germline CDR1 and CDR2 sequences are SGDLS and YYNGEE. V was clipped by 4 bases and J by 6 bases, with 11 bases between them. This CDR3 is 13 amino acids long.

This clonotype was found many times. The rearrangement links TRBV2 to TRBJ2-7; TRBD2 might be the D (5 bases). The CDR3 is 14 residues long. V shed 1 base and J shed 2 bases, with 9 bases lying between them. The V gene's germline CDR1 is SNHLY and CDR2 FYNNEI. Here the CDR3 reads CASSEVEEAYEQYF. The CDR3 nucleotides read TGTGCCAGCAGTGAAGTCGAGGAGGCCTACGAGCAGTACTTC.

This clonotype showed up many times. The chain combines TRBV12-3 or TRBV12-4 with TRBJ1-6; D gene ambiguous. There are 14 residues in the CDR3. Deletions cut 6 bases from V and 7 bases from J, with 13 bases between. The CDR3 sequence: CASSQQITNSPLHF. The CDR3 nucleotides read TGTGCCAGCAGCCAACAGATTACGAATTCACCCCTCCACTTT.